This T cell receptor (beta chain) was sequenced during a study of early T cells in non-severe SARS-CoV-2 infection. Individual cDNA molecules were tagged with unique molecular identifiers, the study reported. TCRdb called the 5' RACE reads again in MiXCR, with one record for every CDR3 protein. The sample contains tens of thousands of distinct CDR3 sequences, more than 9% of which appear only once. Germline V gene data show CDR1 as SGHRS and CDR2 as YFSETQ. Trimming removed 0 bases from V and 6 bases from J, with 14 bases in between. The CDR3 runs 15 residues. This clonotype has more than one count but fewer than ten.

The chain links TRBV5-1 to TRBJ2-3, with a tentative D call TRBD1 (5 bases). Sequencing was performed on whole blood. This TCR came from an adult who was a healthcare worker with PCR-confirmed SARS-CoV-2 infection or an uninfected control (not recorded which). The CDR3 nucleotides are TGCGCCAGCAGCTTGGGGGGCGCGTTCCCTGATACGCAGTATTTT. Translation: CASSLGGAFPDTQYF.